This T cell receptor beta chain emerged from a study of beta chain features in type 1 diabetes. This clone was counted at least ten times. The antigen remains undetermined. Each donor gave one heparinised blood draw averaging approximately 100 mL. The study, taken as a whole, reports: TCRB CDR3 length was moderately but significantly reduced in all four CD4+ subsets of Type 1 diabetes patients.

Every isolated RNA sample was fully reverse transcribed, so sequencing captured expressed TCRB transcripts. Sequenced by immunoSEQ multiplex PCR; TCRdb stores in-frame clones only, minus some. This table has fewer than 400,000 clones, roughly a tenth appearing once. Sequencing was performed on central memory CD4+ T cells from blood. The clonotype originates from a man younger than 40 with type 1 diabetes.

The CDR3 is CASSLGQGVTQYF. Here the CDR3 DNA reads TGTGCCAGCAGTCTTGGACAGGGAGTGACCCAGTACTTC. This sequence joins TRBV6-5 and TRBJ2-5; 8 nucleotides match TRBD1. CDR3 size: 13 residues. Trimming at V came to 5 bases and at J to 7 bases, leaving 6 bases not matched to a gene. CDR1 MNHEY and CDR2 SVGAGI come from the germline V gene.